A selection of T cell receptor beta chains follows, all from one sample in a study of neoadjuvant anti-PD-1 for oral cavity cancer. TCRdb's table, derived via immunoSEQ multiplex PCR, lists solely in-frame clones and lacks some. The data hold approximately 45,000 clones, with about three quarters observed a single time. The sample here was PBMCs, taken after nivolumab (anti-PD-1) treatment. The source of these receptors is a person between 40 and 85 years old with oral cavity squamous cell carcinoma. Each CDR3 is given with its conserved first and last residue. The D gene is left open where the match is weak. Where a row states a size, it is once, few, many or the class of an expanded clone; other rows omit it.

j_call d_call v_call clone_size cdr3_nt cdr3_aa
TRBJ1-2 - TRBV6-5 - TGTGCCAGCAGAAAAAACGACGGAGCGCAAGGCTACACCTTC CASRKNDGAQGYTF
TRBJ1-3 - TRBV19 - TGTGCCAGTACCCTTGGAGGGGGCTCTGGAAACACCATATATTTT CASTLGGGSGNTIYF
TRBJ2-7 TRBD2 TRBV5-1 - TGCGCCAGTCGGGAGGAGGTTTACTCCTACGAGCAGTACTTC CASREEVYSYEQYF
TRBJ1-2 - TRBV10-2 - TGCGCCACCCACAGGGAGGGAAGCTACACCTTC CATHREGSYTF
TRBJ1-5 - TRBV5-6 - TGTGCCAGCAGCCGAACAACGTATAGCAATCAGCCCCAGCATTTT CASSRTTYSNQPQHF
TRBJ2-1 - TRBV5-6 - TGTGCCAGCAGCATTTTGGCGGGAACCGGGTCCAATGAGCAGTTCTTC CASSILAGTGSNEQFF
TRBJ2-5 TRBD1 TRBV11-1 - TGTGCCAGCAGCTTAGAGGACAGGGCCCCAGAGACCCAGTACTTC CASSLEDRAPETQYF
TRBJ2-2 - TRBV18 - TGTGCCAGCTCACCACCCGGAGTGTGGGACACCGGGGAGCTGTTTTTT CASSPPGVWDTGELFF
TRBJ1-5 - TRBV2 - TGTGCCAGCAGTTATGGGGACCTCAATCAGCCCCAGCATTTT CASSYGDLNQPQHF
TRBJ2-6 - TRBV6-6 - TGTGCCAGCAGTTATGGATCTGGGGCCAACGTCCTGACTTTC CASSYGSGANVLTF
TRBJ2-5 - TRBV7-9 once TGTGCCAGCTCAGCTTACCGGGCCGGAGAGACCCAGTACTTC CASSAYRAGETQYF
TRBJ1-5 TRBD1 TRBV7-8 - TGTGCCAGCAGCTTAGCGCTAGAAGGACAGGAACATAGCAATCAGCCCCAGCATTTT CASSLALEGQEHSNQPQHF
TRBJ1-4 - TRBV28 - TGTGCCAGCAGTTTTCGGGGGGGATCTAATGAAAAACTGTTTTTT CASSFRGGSNEKLFF
TRBJ2-7 TRBD2 TRBV7-8 - TGTGCCAGCACCGACCCCGGGGGGGACAACTCCTACGAGCAGTACTTC CASTDPGGDNSYEQYF
TRBJ1-5 - TRBV5-1 - TGCGCCAGCAGCCTTGACAGCAATCAGCCCCAGCATTTT CASSLDSNQPQHF
TRBJ1-2 TRBD1 TRBV6-4 - TGTGCCAGCAGTTATCAGCAGACAGGGGGATATGGCTACACCTTC CASSYQQTGGYGYTF
TRBJ2-5 TRBD1 TRBV2 - TGTGCCAGCAGGGGGGGACAGGGGGCCAGAGAGACCCAGTACTTC CASRGGQGARETQYF
TRBJ1-1 - TRBV25-1 - TGTGCCAGCAGTGAACCAGGGCTGAACACTGAAGCTTTCTTT CASSEPGLNTEAFF
TRBJ1-1 - TRBV30 - TGTGCCTGGACTTGGGGAGAGGGGGCTGAAGCTTTCTTT CAWTWGEGAEAFF
TRBJ1-1 - TRBV5-1 medium-sized TGCGCCACCCAAGAGGGTACAGGACTCTCGAACACTGAAGCTTTCTTT CATQEGTGLSNTEAFF
TRBJ2-5 TRBD1 TRBV5-1 - TGCGCCAGCAGCTTGGTGACAGGGGGCAACCAAGAGACCCAGTACTTC CASSLVTGGNQETQYF
TRBJ1-6 - TRBV7-2 few TGTGCCAGCAGCCCCGCAAGGGGTAATTCACCCCTCCACTTT CASSPARGNSPLHF
TRBJ1-2 - TRBV6-4 - TGTGCCGGGGCCCCACGGAAAGGCTACACCTTC CAGAPRKGYTF
TRBJ1-3 TRBD1 TRBV18 - TGTGCCAGCGGACAGGGATCTGGAAACACCATATATTTT CASGQGSGNTIYF
TRBJ2-7 - TRBV7-9 - TGTGCCAGCAGCTTGGCCACGGCCTACGAGCAGTACTTC CASSLATAYEQYF
TRBJ2-7 - TRBV7-9 - TGTGCCAGCAGCACGCAGGGTGCCTACGAGCAGTACTTC CASSTQGAYEQYF
TRBJ2-7 TRBD2 TRBV11-3 - TGTGCCAGCAGCTTAGGGGCGCGGGAGCTCTACGAGCAGTACTTC CASSLGARELYEQYF
TRBJ2-2 - TRBV30 - TGTGCCTGGAACCGGGGGAGGTGGCCCGGGGAGCTGTTTTTT CAWNRGRWPGELFF
TRBJ2-1 TRBD2 TRBV6-6 - TGTGCCAGCAGTCCCGGACTAGGGGTAGGCAATGAGCAGTTCTTC CASSPGLGVGNEQFF
TRBJ2-5 TRBD2 TRBV19 - TGTGCCAGTAGTATTACTAGCGCTCAAGAGACCCAGTACTTC CASSITSAQETQYF
TRBJ1-2 TRBD1 TRBV30 - TGTGCCTGGAGTTTCACGACAGGGGGCGCCTATGGCTACACCTTC CAWSFTTGGAYGYTF
TRBJ1-1 - TRBV20-1 few TGCAGTGCTAGACCTCAGGGTTTAGCTTTCTTT CSARPQGLAFF
TRBJ1-1 - TRBV11-1 - TGTGCCAGCAGCTTACGTCCGGGGAACACTGAAGCTTTCTTT CASSLRPGNTEAFF
TRBJ2-7 - TRBV5-6 once TGTGCCAGCAGCCCTTGGGGAGGGGGCACTTACGAGCAGTACTTC CASSPWGGGTYEQYF
TRBJ2-3 - TRBV5-8 - TGTGCCAGCAGCTTGGCCGTGACAGCCAGCACAGATACGCAGTATTTT CASSLAVTASTDTQYF
TRBJ1-1 TRBD1 TRBV6-5 - TGTGCCAGCAGTTACGCCGGGACAGGGGTGAACACTGAAGCTTTCTTT CASSYAGTGVNTEAFF
TRBJ1-2 TRBD1 TRBV28 - TGTGCCAGCGAGACCTTGGGACAGAGCTATGGCTACACCTTC CASETLGQSYGYTF
TRBJ2-7 - TRBV7-8 - TGTGCCAGCAGCTCCCCCAAGGGGCTCGGGTCCTACGAGCAGTACTTC CASSSPKGLGSYEQYF
TRBJ2-3 TRBD2 TRBV2 few TGTGCCAGTGCGCTAGCGGTTAGCACAGATACGCAGTATTTT CASALAVSTDTQYF
TRBJ2-7 - TRBV19 - TGTGCCAGTAGTATGAGGAGTAAGGCGCACGAGCAGTACTTC CASSMRSKAHEQYF
TRBJ2-3 - TRBV20-1 - TGCAGTGCTGACATATTAGATACGCAGTATTTT CSADILDTQYF
TRBJ2-3 TRBD2 TRBV10-1 - TGCGCCAGCAGCGGCGGGGCTAGCGGAGGGAATACGCAGTATTTT CASSGGASGGNTQYF
TRBJ2-3 TRBD2 TRBV7-2 - TGTGCCAGCAGCCCCCGGGGGGCGGGGGGTCCAGATACGCAGTATTTT CASSPRGAGGPDTQYF
TRBJ2-2 - TRBV7-2 - TGTGCCAGCAGCCCCCAAGGTCCTCGGACCGGGGAGCTGTTTTTT CASSPQGPRTGELFF